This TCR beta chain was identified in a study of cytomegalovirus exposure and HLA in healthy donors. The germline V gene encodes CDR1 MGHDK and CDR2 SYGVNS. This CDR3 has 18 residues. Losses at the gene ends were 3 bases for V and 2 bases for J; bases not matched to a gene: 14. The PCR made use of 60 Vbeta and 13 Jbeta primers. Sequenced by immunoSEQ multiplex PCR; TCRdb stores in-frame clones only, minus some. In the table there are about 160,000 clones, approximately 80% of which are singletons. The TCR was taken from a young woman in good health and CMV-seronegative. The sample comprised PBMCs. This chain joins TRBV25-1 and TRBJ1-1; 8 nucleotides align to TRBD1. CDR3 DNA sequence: TGTGCCAGCAGTGAGGAGGGGCAGGGGGCGATGAAAAACACTGAAGCTTTCTTT. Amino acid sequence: CASSEEGQGAMKNTEAFF.